This TCR beta chain was identified in a study of regulatory T cells in long-lasting Graves disease. Arm-PCR of CDR3 regions and iRepertoire HTBI primers were used to build TCR beta libraries. From the multiplex PCR reads, TCRdb called clonotypes with MiXCR, one entry per CDR3 protein. Altogether approximately 440,000 distinct CDR3 sequences are present, 23% being singletons, with the ten largest covering roughly 26%. This clonotype was seen ten or more times. The antigen is undetermined. Regarding the study as a whole: Persistent disease was characterized by preferential usage of TRBV28, TRBJ1-2 and TRBJ2-5. Newly diagnosed patients had higher TCR diversity than persistent Graves' patients did.

Germline-derived CDR1 and CDR2 are MNHEY and SMNVEV (reference sequence). The CDR3 runs to 15 residues. Trimming removed 1 base from V and 0 bases from J, with 9 bases in between. Regarding time point: persistent/refractory GD, antithyroid drugs over 5 years with positive TRAb. Extracted RNA from PBMCs served as the source of the TCR library. The rearrangement uses TRBV27 and TRBJ2-5; no clear D gene. The input for sequencing was peripheral blood mononuclear cells (PBMCs), taken when the disease was refractory, from a patient treated with antithyroid drugs. The clonotype originates from a female donor with Graves disease. The CDR3 loop is CASSLWGINQETQYF. Here the CDR3 DNA reads TGTGCCAGCAGTTTATGGGGAATCAACCAAGAGACCCAGTACTTC.